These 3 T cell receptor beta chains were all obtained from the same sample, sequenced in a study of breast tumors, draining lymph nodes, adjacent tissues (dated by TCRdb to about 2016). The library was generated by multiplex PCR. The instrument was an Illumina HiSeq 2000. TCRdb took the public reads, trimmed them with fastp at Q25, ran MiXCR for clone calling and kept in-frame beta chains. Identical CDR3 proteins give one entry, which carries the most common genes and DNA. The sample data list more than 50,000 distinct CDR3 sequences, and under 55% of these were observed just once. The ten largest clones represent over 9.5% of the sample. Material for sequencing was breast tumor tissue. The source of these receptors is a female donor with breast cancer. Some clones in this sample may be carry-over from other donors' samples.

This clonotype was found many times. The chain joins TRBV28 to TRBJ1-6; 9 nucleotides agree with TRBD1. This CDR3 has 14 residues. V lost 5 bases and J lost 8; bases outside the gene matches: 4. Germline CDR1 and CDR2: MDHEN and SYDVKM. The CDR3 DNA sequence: TGTGCCAGCAGTCCTGGACAGGGGTATTCACCCCTCCACTTT. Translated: CASSPGQGYSPLHF. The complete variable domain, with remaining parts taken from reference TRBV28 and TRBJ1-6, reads DVKVTQSSRYLVKRTGEKVFLECVQDMDHENMFWYRQDPGLGLRLIYFSYDVKMKEKGDIPEGYSVSREKKERFSLILESASTNQTSMYLCASSPGQGYSPLHFGNGTRLTVT.

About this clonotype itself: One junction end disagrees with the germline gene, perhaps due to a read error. CDR3 protein: CASSQDLEGQTYNGQFF. CDR3 bases: TGTGCCAGCAGCCAAGATTTAGAGGGACAGACCTACAATGGGCAGTTCTTC. The chain is built from TRBV11-2 and TRBJ2-1, with 7 nucleotides matching TRBD1. From germline, CDR1 is SGHAT and CDR2 FQNNGV. The length of the CDR3 is 17 residues.

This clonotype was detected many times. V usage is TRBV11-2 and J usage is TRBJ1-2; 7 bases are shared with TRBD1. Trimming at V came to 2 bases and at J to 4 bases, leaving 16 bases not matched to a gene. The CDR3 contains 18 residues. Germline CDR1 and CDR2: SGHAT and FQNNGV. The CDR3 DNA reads TGTGCCAGCAGCTTAAGGGGCTCGGGCAGGGGGATTGGCTATGGCTACACCTTC. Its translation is CASSLRGSGRGIGYGYTF.